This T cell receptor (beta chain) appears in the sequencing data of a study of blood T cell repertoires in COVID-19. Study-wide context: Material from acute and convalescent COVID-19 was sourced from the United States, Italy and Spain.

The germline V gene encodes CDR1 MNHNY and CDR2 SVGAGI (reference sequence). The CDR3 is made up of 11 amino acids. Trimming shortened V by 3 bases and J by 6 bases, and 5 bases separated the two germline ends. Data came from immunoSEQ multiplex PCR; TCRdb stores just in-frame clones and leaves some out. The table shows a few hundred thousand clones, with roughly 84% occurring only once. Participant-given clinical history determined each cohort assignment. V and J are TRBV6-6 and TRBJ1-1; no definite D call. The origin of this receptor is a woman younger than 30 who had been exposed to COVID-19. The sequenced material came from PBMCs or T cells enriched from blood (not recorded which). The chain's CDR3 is CASSYSAEAFF. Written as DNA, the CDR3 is TGTGCCAGCAGTTATAGCGCTGAAGCTTTCTTT.